These T cell receptor beta chains were read from a single sample in a study of blood T cell repertoires in COVID-19. The protocol was immunoSEQ multiplex PCR, while the TCRdb copy is restricted to in-frame clones and leaves out a portion. The sample contains under 200,000 clones, about 74% of which appear only once. What was sequenced was peripheral blood. These receptors came from a man aged 60 to 69 with acute or convalescent COVID-19. The CDR3 runs from the conserved cysteine through the conserved F or W.

J gene,V gene,CDR3 protein
TRBJ2-3,TRBV6-2/TRBV6-3,CASSYLRETDTQYF
TRBJ2-5,TRBV5-1,CASSSTPLLAGGRETQYF
TRBJ1-2,TRBV6-5,CASSYFGGDYGYTF
TRBJ2-1,TRBV9,CASSVGGLSNEQFF
TRBJ1-1,TRBV15,CATSRDPESTEAFF
TRBJ1-2,TRBV7-9,CASSLERLRGYTF
TRBJ1-2,TRBV5-1,CASSLNGQGGYTF
TRBJ1-2,TRBV10-2,CASKEGAQDYGYTF
TRBJ1-1,TRBV7-3,CASSLTGTGGPGAFF
TRBJ1-4,TRBV2,CASSDPSTREKLFF
TRBJ2-7,TRBV5-5,CASSAQVGDEQYF
TRBJ2-7,TRBV7-2,CASSLQGGSSYEQYF
TRBJ1-5,TRBV6-4,CASSARDGEPQHF
TRBJ1-2,TRBV19,CASSFRWTANYGYTF
TRBJ2-1,TRBV7-3,CASSSRQGPYNEQFF
TRBJ2-7,TRBV10-3,CAISAGNYEQYF
TRBJ1-3,TRBV18,CASSPPTGGASGNTIYF
TRBJ2-1,TRBV7-6,CASSLARTGDFDNEQFF
TRBJ1-1,TRBV19,CASSIQGYTEAFF
TRBJ2-7,TRBV27,CASSWGQGDYEQYF
TRBJ2-3,TRBV5-4,CASSSDYSTDTQYF
TRBJ2-2,TRBV9,CASSVASEGGELFF
TRBJ2-3,TRBV5-1,CASSSQGFNTDTQYF
TRBJ2-7,TRBV29-1,CSASGRSSYEQYF
TRBJ1-2,TRBV29-1,CSGGQDNYGYTF
TRBJ1-2,TRBV7-8,CASSPGQLYGYTF
TRBJ2-6,TRBV3-1/TRBV3-2,CASSAMYSGANVLTF
TRBJ1-4,TRBV4-3,CASSQGMREKLFF
TRBJ2-1,TRBV6-6,CASSLWAGTGPTSGGRNEQFF
TRBJ1-6,TRBV19,CASNTGGSYNSPLHF
TRBJ2-1,TRBV13,CASSFLRTGLNNEQFF
TRBJ1-2,TRBV5-6,CASSSLGRDYGYTF
TRBJ2-7,TRBV10-3,CAISDGYEQYF
TRBJ1-5,TRBV10-3,CAISDKESQPQHF
TRBJ2-5,TRBV5-1,CASSLLTGQETQYF
TRBJ2-6,TRBV29-1,CSVATPSEANVLTF
TRBJ2-7,TRBV18,CASSPGEGSVHEQYF
TRBJ2-3,TRBV2,CASRVTGGVSTDTQYF
TRBJ1-4,TRBV28,CASRRREQYEKLFF
TRBJ2-5,TRBV7-2,CASSAWGGQETQYF
TRBJ1-2,TRBV5-5,CASSWGQGLDYGYTF